The source of this T cell receptor (beta chain) is a study of shared clonotypes between healthy human individuals. General observations from the study: Few donors limited the genetic and exposure-history diversity represented. A reduction in generation probabilities was seen for non-shared clonotypes relative to those shared by all four donors. Rarefaction demonstrated incomplete sorted-subset sequencing despite large depth.

The data were produced by immunoSEQ multiplex PCR, yet TCRdb's version contains in-frame clones alone and is incomplete. In the table there are approximately 940,000 clones, 76% of which are singletons. V dropped 0 bases and J dropped 6 bases, with 21 bases sitting between them. The CDR3 is 17 residues long. Germline-derived CDR1 and CDR2 are LGHNA and YNFKEQ. This clone was picked up a small number of times. Its specificity is not known. The origin of this receptor is a man younger than 35 in good health. The chain joins TRBV4-2 to TRBJ2-7, with D maybe TRBD2 (7 bases). Sequencing was carried out using memory CD4+ T cells sorted from blood. Subset: CD45RA-negative fraction. As DNA, the CDR3 is TGTGCCAGCAGCCAAGATAACCGCGGGGGCCAGTCGGGCGAGCAGTACTTC. It encodes CASSQDNRGGQSGEQYF.